This passage covers 8 T cell receptor beta chains from one sample sequenced in a study of metastatic and nonmetastatic thyroid tumors. TCRdb reanalyzed the PCR reads via MiXCR. The profile covers about 9,400 clones, with approximately 31% appearing a single time and more than 15% taken by the ten largest. Among the patients, none had received any treatment before thyroid surgery. The specimen was adjacent normal tissue. These receptors came from a female donor with papillary thyroid cancer or a benign thyroid nodule (not recorded which). Some clones in this sample may be carry-over from other donors' samples.

The genes are TRBV20-1 and TRBJ1-2, with D perhaps matching TRBD1 (5 bases). V dropped 1 base and J dropped 4 bases, with 10 bases sitting between them. The CDR3 has 13 amino acids. The germline V gene encodes CDR1 DFQATT and CDR2 SNEGSKA (reference sequence). The CDR3 here is CSARGGRGYGYTF. The CDR3 DNA follows: TGCAGTGCTAGAGGGGGCCGGGGCTATGGCTACACCTTC.

The chain combines TRBV5-1 with TRBJ1-6; perhaps TRBD1 as D (5 bases). Germline V gene data show CDR1 as SGHRS and CDR2 as YFSETQ. V was clipped by 0 bases and J by 8 bases, with 6 bases between them. This CDR3 region has 13 residues. The CDR3 here is CASSLEQDSPLHF. The DNA of the CDR3 is TGCGCCAGCAGCTTGGAACAGGATTCACCCCTCCACTTT.

A few counts support this clone. This sequence joins TRBV29-1 and TRBJ2-1, with D perhaps matching TRBD1 or TRBD2 (6 bases each). Germline V CDR1 and CDR2: SQVTM, ANQGSEA. There are 16 residues in the CDR3. Trimming left V 3 bases short and J 0 bases short, with 15 bases between. In nucleotides, the CDR3 is TGCAGCGTTGAGGGGGGCAGTATGAGCTCCTACAATGAGCAGTTCTTC. Translated: CSVEGGSMSSYNEQFF.

The chain recombines TRBV27 with TRBJ1-3; D gene ambiguous. This CDR3 region has 13 residues. Germline V gives CDR1 MNHEY, CDR2 SMNVEV (reference sequence). Trimming stripped 5 bases from V and 8 bases from J, with 13 bases between. This CDR3 reads CASSPHGSDTIYF. The CDR3 DNA sequence: TGTGCCAGCAGTCCACATGGGTCGGACACCATATATTTT.

This clone is termed medium-sized. V usage is TRBV20-1 and J usage is TRBJ2-7, with D tentatively TRBD1 (6 bases). Germline-derived CDR1 and CDR2 are DFQATT and SNEGSKA (reference sequence). V was clipped by 6 bases and J by 0 bases, with 15 bases between them. The CDR3 is made up of 14 amino acids. The CDR3 DNA is TGCAGTGCGTTGAACAGGGAGAGCTCCTACGAGCAGTACTTC. Protein sequence: CSALNRESSYEQYF.

The rearrangement uses TRBV20-1 and TRBJ1-1; the D is unclear. V lost 3 bases and J 0 bases, leaving 14 bases between the germline ends. This CDR3 region has 15 residues. CDR1 and CDR2 (germline): DFQATT, SNEGSKA (reference sequence). The CDR3, as DNA: TGCAGTGCTAGTTCTGAGCAGGAGCTGAACACTGAAGCTTTCTTT. It encodes CSASSEQELNTEAFF.

The chain couples TRBV7-2 to TRBJ2-7, with D maybe TRBD2 (6 bases). The germline gives CDR1 SGHTA, CDR2 FQGNSA. Trimming pared 3 bases from V and 6 bases from J, leaving 18 bases between. This CDR3 is 15 amino acids long. The CDR3 DNA is TGTGCCAGCAGCTTTGGGACTCCCAGCCCACGCGAGCAGTACTTC. It specifies CASSFGTPSPREQYF.

In its sample, this clone ranks as medium-sized. The chain joins TRBV9 to TRBJ1-4; D is uncertain. V was clipped by 4 bases and J by 5 bases, with 12 bases between them. This CDR3 is built from 14 residues. Germline-derived CDR1 and CDR2 are SGDLS and YYNGEE. The CDR3 protein is CASSPTGVNEKLFF. The CDR3, as DNA: TGTGCCAGCAGCCCGACCGGGGTCAATGAAAAACTGTTTTTT.